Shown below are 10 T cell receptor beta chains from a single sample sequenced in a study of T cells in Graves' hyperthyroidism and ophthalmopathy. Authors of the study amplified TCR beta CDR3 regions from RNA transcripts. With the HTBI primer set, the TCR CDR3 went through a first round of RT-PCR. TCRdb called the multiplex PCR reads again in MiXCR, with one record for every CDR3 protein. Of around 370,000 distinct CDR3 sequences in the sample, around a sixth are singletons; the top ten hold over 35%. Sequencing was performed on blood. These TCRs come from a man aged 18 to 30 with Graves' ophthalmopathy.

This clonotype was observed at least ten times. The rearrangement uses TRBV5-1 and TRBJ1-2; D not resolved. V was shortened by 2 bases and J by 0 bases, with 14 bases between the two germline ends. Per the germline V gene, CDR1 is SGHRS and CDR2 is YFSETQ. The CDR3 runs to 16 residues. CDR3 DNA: TGCGCCAGCAGCTTCGGAGACATCCGAACTAACTATGGCTACACCTTC. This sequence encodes CASSFGDIRTNYGYTF. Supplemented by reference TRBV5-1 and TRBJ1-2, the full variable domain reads KAGVTQTPRYLIKTRGQQVTLSCSPISGHRSVSWYQQTPGQGLQFLFEYFSETQRNKGNFPGRFSGRQFSNSRSEMNVSTLELGDSALYLCASSFGDIRTNYGYTFGSGTRLTVV.

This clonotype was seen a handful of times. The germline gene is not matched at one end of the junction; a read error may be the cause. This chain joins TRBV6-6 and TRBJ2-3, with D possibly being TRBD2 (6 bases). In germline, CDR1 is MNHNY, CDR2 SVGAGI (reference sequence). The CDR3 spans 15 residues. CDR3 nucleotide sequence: TGTGCCAGCAGCTACTCGAGACTAGAGTCAGATACGCAGTATTTT. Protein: CASSYSRLESDTQYF.

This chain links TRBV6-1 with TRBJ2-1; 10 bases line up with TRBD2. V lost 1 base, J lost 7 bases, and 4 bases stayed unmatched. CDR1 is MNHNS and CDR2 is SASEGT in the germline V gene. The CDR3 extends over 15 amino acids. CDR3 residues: CASSEERGGQNEQFF. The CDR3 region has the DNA TGTGCCAGCAGTGAAGAGCGGGGGGGCCAAAATGAGCAGTTCTTC.

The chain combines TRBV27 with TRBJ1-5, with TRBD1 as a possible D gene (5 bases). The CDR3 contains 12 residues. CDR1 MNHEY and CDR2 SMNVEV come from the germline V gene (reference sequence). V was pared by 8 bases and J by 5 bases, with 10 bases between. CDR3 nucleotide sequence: TGTGCCAGCGGGGCCACTTATCAGCCCCAGCATTTT. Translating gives CASGATYQPQHF.

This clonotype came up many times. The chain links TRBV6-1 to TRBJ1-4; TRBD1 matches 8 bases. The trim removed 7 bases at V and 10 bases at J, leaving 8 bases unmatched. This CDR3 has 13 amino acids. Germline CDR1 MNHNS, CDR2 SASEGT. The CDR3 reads CASTPGQGGKLFF. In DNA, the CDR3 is TGTGCCAGCACCCCTGGACAGGGAGGAAAACTGTTTTTT.

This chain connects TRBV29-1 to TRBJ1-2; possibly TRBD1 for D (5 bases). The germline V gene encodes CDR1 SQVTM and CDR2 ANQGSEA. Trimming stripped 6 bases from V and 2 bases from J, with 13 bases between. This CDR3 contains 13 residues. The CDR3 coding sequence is TGCAGCGTCCGGGACGGTTCAAACTATGGCTACACCTTC. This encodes CSVRDGSNYGYTF.

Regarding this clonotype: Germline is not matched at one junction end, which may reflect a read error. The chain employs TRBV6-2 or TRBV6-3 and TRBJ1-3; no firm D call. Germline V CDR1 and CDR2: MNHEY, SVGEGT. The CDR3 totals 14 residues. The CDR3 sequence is CASSDGFFGNAIYF. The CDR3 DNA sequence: TGTGCCAGCAGCGACGGTTTCTTTGGAAACGCCATATATTTT.

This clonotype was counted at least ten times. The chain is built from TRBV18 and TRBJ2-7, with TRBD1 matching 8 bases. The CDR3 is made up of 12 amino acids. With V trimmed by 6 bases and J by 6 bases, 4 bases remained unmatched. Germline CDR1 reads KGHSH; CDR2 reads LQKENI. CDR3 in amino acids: CASSLDRVEQYF. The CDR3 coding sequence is TGTGCCAGCTCCCTGGACAGGGTCGAGCAGTACTTC.

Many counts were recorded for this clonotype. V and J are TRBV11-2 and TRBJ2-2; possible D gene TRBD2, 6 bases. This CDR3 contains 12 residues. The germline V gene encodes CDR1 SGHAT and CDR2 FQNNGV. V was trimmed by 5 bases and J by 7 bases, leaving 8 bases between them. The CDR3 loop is CASSRDFGELFF. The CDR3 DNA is TGTGCCAGCAGCCGGGACTTCGGGGAGCTGTTTTTT.

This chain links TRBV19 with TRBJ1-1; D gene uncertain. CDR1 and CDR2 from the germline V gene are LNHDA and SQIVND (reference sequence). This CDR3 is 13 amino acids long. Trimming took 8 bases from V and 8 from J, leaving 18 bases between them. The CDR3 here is CASGLSWEGEAFF. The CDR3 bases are TGTGCCAGTGGCCTGTCATGGGAAGGAGAAGCTTTCTTT. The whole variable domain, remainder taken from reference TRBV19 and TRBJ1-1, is DGGITQSPKYLFRKEGQNVTLSCEQNLNHDAMYWYRQDPGQGLRLIYYSQIVNDFQKGDIAEGYSVSREKKESFPLTVTSAQKNPTAFYLCASGLSWEGEAFFGQGTRLTVV.